Listed here are 3 T cell receptor beta chains from one sample, sequenced in a study of preoperative IRX-2 immunotherapy in early breast cancer (dated by TCRdb to the late 2010s). Explained via the paper, the treatment or condition label denotes: preoperative locoregional IRX-2 cytokine immunotherapy. The receptor library was made with the immunoSEQ multiplex PCR assay. The clones in this table, taken by TCRdb from immuneACCESS, are in-frame only. Not every clone is retained; where verified, under half of the shortfall comes from an unresolved V gene, and the cause of the rest is unknown. The sample contains roughly 99,000 clones, around 86% of them found a single time. Over 2% of the sample rests with the top ten. This sample comprised tumor tissue, obtained after IRX-2 immunotherapy. The receptors were gathered from a human donor with breast cancer.

The chain is built from TRBV19 and TRBJ1-6; D is undetermined. V lost 5 bases and J lost 8, with 10 bases in between. This CDR3 is 13 amino acids long. The germline V gene has CDR1 LNHDA and CDR2 SQIVND (reference sequence). CDR3 in DNA: TGTGCCAGTAGTGTGTTAGAGGATTCACCCCTCCACTTT. This translates into CASSVLEDSPLHF.

The chain employs TRBV29-1 and TRBJ2-1; 11 bases agree with TRBD2. There are 16 residues in the CDR3. Trimming took 4 bases from V and 0 from J; bases not matched to a gene: 5. Germline values: CDR1 SQVTM, CDR2 ANQGSEA. CDR3 sequence reads: CSVVLAGGSSYNEQFF. CDR3 sequence (DNA): TGCAGCGTTGTTCTAGCGGGGGGCAGCTCCTACAATGAGCAGTTCTTC.

V and J are TRBV27 and TRBJ1-2; D is perhaps TRBD1 (6 bases). This CDR3 region has 14 residues. The germline CDR1 and CDR2 sequences are MNHEY and SMNVEV (reference sequence). Trimming took off 4 bases at V and 8 bases at J, with 17 bases between the two ends. CDR3 bases: TGTGCCAGCAGTTCTCTCGGACAGATTGAAGGCTACACCTTC. Residues: CASSSLGQIEGYTF.